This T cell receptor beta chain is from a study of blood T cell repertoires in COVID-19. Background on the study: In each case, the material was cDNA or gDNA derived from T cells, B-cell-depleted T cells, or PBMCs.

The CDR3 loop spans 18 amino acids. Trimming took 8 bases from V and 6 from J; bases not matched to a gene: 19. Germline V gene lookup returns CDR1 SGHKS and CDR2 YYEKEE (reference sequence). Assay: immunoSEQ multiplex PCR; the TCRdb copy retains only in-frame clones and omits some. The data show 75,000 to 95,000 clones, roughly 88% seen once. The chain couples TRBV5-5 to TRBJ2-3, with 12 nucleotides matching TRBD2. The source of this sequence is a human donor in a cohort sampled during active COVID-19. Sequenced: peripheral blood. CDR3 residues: CARIKEGASGRAKDTQYF. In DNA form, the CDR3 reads TGTGCCAGGATTAAAGAGGGGGCTAGCGGGAGGGCCAAGGATACGCAGTATTTT.